Shown below are 10 T cell receptor beta chains from a single sample sequenced in a study of T cell repertoires in cytomegalovirus infection (dated by TCRdb to the late 2010s). Sample treatment or condition, as interpreted from the label and publication: in vitro stimulation with specific CMV peptide epitopes to enrich CMV-specific T cells. The antigens of these receptors remain unknown. The sequencing machine was an Illumina HiSeq 1500. TCRdb trimmed the raw reads at Q25, called clones with MiXCR and kept productive beta chains. Duplicate CDR3 protein sequences are folded into a single record with the most common DNA and genes. The sample records nearly 700,000 distinct CDR3 sequences, around 32% of which are singletons. The biggest ten clones account for approximately 18% of the sample. The sequencing here drew on cultured PBMCs, taken from culture after CMV antigen stimulation. The origin of the receptors is a human donor in good health (CMV status not recorded). Some clones in this sample may be carry-over from other donors' samples.

There are a few counts of this clonotype. The chain carries TRBV7-8 and TRBJ2-5; D unclear. CDR1 and CDR2 (germline): SGHVS, FQNEAQ. V gave up 4 bases and J gave up 3 bases, with 9 bases separating them. The CDR3 spans 13 residues. CDR3 in amino acids: CASSSRYEETQYF. As DNA, the CDR3 is TGTGCCAGCAGCTCCCGTTACGAAGAGACCCAGTACTTC.

This clonotype was observed at least ten times. The genes are TRBV7-2 and TRBJ1-1; perhaps TRBD1 as D (5 bases). The CDR3 length is 13 residues. CDR1 is SGHTA, CDR2 FQGNSA, per germline. The V end was cut by 0 bases, the J end by 8 bases, with 10 bases between. The CDR3 here is CASSLAPRVEAFF. The CDR3 nucleotides are TGTGCCAGCAGCTTAGCCCCCAGGGTGGAAGCTTTCTTT.

The V call is TRBV7-2, the J call TRBJ2-5; tentatively, D is TRBD2 (5 bases). V dropped 5 bases and J dropped 5 bases, with 15 bases sitting between them. This CDR3 has 14 residues. Germline CDR1 SGHTA, CDR2 FQGNSA. The CDR3 DNA reads TGTGCCAGCAGCCGCTCCCCGGCTAGCGAGACCCAGTACTTC. This sequence encodes CASSRSPASETQYF.

V is TRBV14 and J is TRBJ2-1, with no clear D. Germline V gene sequence: CDR1 SGHDN, CDR2 FVKESK. The germline V and J ends were trimmed by 3 bases and 0 bases, with 9 bases remaining between them. The CDR3 covers 15 residues. DNA for the CDR3: TGTGCCAGCAGCCATGGGCCTGCCTCCTACAATGAGCAGTTCTTC. It specifies CASSHGPASYNEQFF. Using reference TRBV14 and TRBJ2-1 for the parts outside the CDR3, the full variable domain is EAGVTQFPSHSVIEKGQTVTLRCDPISGHDNLYWYRRVMGKEIKFLLHFVKESKQDESGMPNNRFLAERTGGTYSTLKVQPAELEDSGVYFCASSHGPASYNEQFFGPGTRLTVL.

J is TRBJ1-4 and V is TRBV28; TRBD1 aligns across 7 bases. Per the germline V gene, CDR1 is MDHEN and CDR2 is SYDVKM. This CDR3 region has 12 residues. The ends lost 4 bases at V and 14 bases at J; junction bases unmatched: 7. CDR3 sequence reads: CASSSTGLGLFF. CDR3 DNA: TGTGCCAGCAGTTCGACAGGGTTGGGGCTGTTTTTT. Drawing the rest from reference TRBV28 and TRBJ1-4, the complete variable domain is DVKVTQSSRYLVKRTGEKVFLECVQDMDHENMFWYRQDPGLGLRLIYFSYDVKMKEKGDIPEGYSVSREKKERFSLILESASTNQTSMYLCASSSTGLGLFFGSGTQLSVL.

The chain couples TRBV29-1 to TRBJ2-7, with 10 bases lining up with TRBD1. Germline V gives CDR1 SQVTM, CDR2 ANQGSEA. With V trimmed by 7 bases and J by 7 bases, 10 bases remained unmatched. This CDR3 is built from 13 residues. Here the CDR3 DNA reads TGCAGCGCTATCCGGGACAGGGGTCGAGAGCAGTACTTC. It is translated as CSAIRDRGREQYF.

The chain uses TRBV7-2 and TRBJ2-7, with a possible D match to TRBD2 (5 bases). Germline-derived CDR1 and CDR2 are SGHTA and FQGNSA. This CDR3 is built from 14 residues. V lost 5 bases to trimming and J lost 2 bases, with 13 bases between them. DNA for the CDR3: TGTGCCAGCAGCCCAAGAGGACTGCCCTACGAGCAGTACTTC. The encoded protein is CASSPRGLPYEQYF. Looking up the rest from reference TRBV7-2 and TRBJ2-7 gives the full variable domain: GAGVSQSPSNKVTEKGKDVELRCDPISGHTALYWYRQSLGQGLEFLIYFQGNSAPDKSGLPSDRFSAERTGGSVSTLTIQRTQQEDSAVYLCASSPRGLPYEQYFGPGTRLTVT.

This chain uses TRBV20-1 with TRBJ2-3; 9 nucleotides match TRBD2. The germline V gene has CDR1 DFQATT and CDR2 SNEGSKA (reference sequence). V shed 5 bases, J shed 3 bases, and the junction held 9 bases outside the gene matches. The CDR3 consists of 15 residues. CDR3 in DNA: TGCAGTGCTCTCACCCCGACTAGCGGAACAGATACGCAGTATTTT. Encoded protein: CSALTPTSGTDTQYF.

This clonotype occurred many times. This sequence joins TRBV7-2 and TRBJ2-7, with 9 bases matching TRBD1. Germline-derived CDR1 and CDR2 are SGHTA and FQGNSA. This CDR3 is built from 17 residues. V was clipped by 2 bases and J by 2 bases; unmatched bases: 10. CDR3 in DNA: TGTGCCAGCAGCTTAAGGAGGGGTGACAGGGGGACCTACGAGCAGTACTTC. Translation: CASSLRRGDRGTYEQYF.

The chain carries TRBV10-3 and TRBJ1-4; TRBD1 is a possible D gene (5 bases). V gave up 8 bases and J gave up 8 bases, with 15 bases separating them. This CDR3 has 13 residues. Germline assignment: CDR1 ENHRY and CDR2 SYGVKD. The CDR3 reads CAISAGRGEKLFF. CDR3 DNA: TGTGCCATCTCGGCAGGCCGGGGGGAAAAACTGTTTTTT.